A selection of T cell receptor beta chains follows, all from one sample in a study of blood T cell repertoires in COVID-19. The method was immunoSEQ multiplex PCR; TCRdb's version includes in-frame clones alone and lacks a portion of them. The sample includes roughly 100,000 clones, around 74% of them seen just once. Sequenced material: peripheral blood. The receptors come from a woman older than 75 with active or convalescent COVID-19. CDR3s include the opening cysteine and the closing phenylalanine or tryptophan.

J | V | CDR3
TRBJ2-7 | TRBV19 | CASSPRGTGPYEQYF
TRBJ2-1 | TRBV28 | CASSSLLWRVNNEQFF
TRBJ2-5 | TRBV24-1 | CATSDSGLAGKQETQYF
TRBJ1-1 | TRBV5-1 | CASSPGGVSNTEAFF
TRBJ2-1 | TRBV5-1 | CASSLTSGKHNEQFF
TRBJ2-2 | TRBV24-1 | CATMDRANTGELFF
TRBJ1-1 | TRBV5-4 | CASSSDREILKGF
TRBJ2-7 | TRBV4-1 | CASSRQRGQGEGKEYEQYF
TRBJ2-7 | TRBV5-5 | CASSLGGQNQQYF
TRBJ1-2 | TRBV29-1 | CSVEEEEGLYGYTF